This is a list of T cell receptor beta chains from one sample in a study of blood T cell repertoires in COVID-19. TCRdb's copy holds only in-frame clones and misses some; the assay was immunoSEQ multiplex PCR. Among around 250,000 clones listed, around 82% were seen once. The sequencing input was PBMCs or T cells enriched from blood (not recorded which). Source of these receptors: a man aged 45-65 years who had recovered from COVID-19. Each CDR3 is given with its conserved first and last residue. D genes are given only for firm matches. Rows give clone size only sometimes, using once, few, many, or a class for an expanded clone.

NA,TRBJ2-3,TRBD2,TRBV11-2,CASSQRASGGTSTDTQYF,TGTGCCAGCAGCCAACGGGCTAGCGGGGGAACTAGCACAGATACGCAGTATTTT
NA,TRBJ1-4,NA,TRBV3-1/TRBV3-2,CASSQRRGNEKLFF,TGTGCCAGCAGCCAAAGGCGCGGTAATGAAAAACTGTTTTTT
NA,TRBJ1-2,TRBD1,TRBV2,CASRSGTGPYGYTF,TGTGCCAGCAGGTCCGGGACAGGGCCCTATGGCTACACCTTC
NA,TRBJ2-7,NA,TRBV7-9,CASSLGRADFEQYF,TGTGCCAGCAGCTTAGGCAGGGCCGACTTCGAGCAGTACTTC
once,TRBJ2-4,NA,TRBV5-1,CASSLQGQGGIQYF,TGCGCCAGCAGCTTGCAGGGTCAGGGAGGCATTCAGTACTTC
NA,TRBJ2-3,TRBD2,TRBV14,CASSRGLAGADTQYF,TGTGCCAGCAGCCGAGGACTAGCAGGAGCAGATACGCAGTATTTT
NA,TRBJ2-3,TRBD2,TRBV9,CASSYTSGGNTDTQYF,TGTGCCAGCAGCTACACTAGCGGGGGCAACACAGATACGCAGTATTTT
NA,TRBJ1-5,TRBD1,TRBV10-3,CANDQGDSNQPQHF,TGTGCCAATGACCAGGGGGACAGCAATCAGCCCCAGCATTTT
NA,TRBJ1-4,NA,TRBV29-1,CSAGEQINEKLFF,TGCAGCGCGGGGGAGCAGATTAATGAAAAACTGTTTTTT
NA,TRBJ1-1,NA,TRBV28,CASSTGANTEAFF,TGTGCCAGCAGCACTGGGGCGAACACTGAAGCTTTCTTT
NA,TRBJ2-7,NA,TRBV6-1,CASSEAARVYEQYF,TGTGCCAGCAGTGAAGCGGCCAGGGTCTACGAGCAGTACTTC
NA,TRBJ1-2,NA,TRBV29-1,CSVGYPKGDHYGYTF,TGCAGCGTTGGTTATCCCAAGGGGGATCACTATGGCTACACCTTC
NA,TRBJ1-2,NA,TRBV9,CASSAMVGEKVYGYTF,TGTGCCAGCAGCGCGATGGTAGGGGAAAAGGTCTATGGCTACACCTTC
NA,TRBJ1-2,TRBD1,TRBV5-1,CASSARTGANYGYTF,TGCGCCAGCAGCGCTCGGACAGGAGCTAACTATGGCTACACCTTC
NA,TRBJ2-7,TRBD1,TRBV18,CASSTGTASYEQYF,TGTGCCAGCTCAACCGGGACAGCATCCTACGAGCAGTACTTC
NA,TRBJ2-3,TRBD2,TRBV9,CASRAGAGVGDTQYF,TGTGCCAGCAGAGCCGGGGCGGGAGTGGGGGATACGCAGTATTTT
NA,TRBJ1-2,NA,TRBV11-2,CASSGGNLGYYGYTF,TGTGCCAGCAGTGGGGGCAACTTAGGGTACTATGGCTACACCTTC
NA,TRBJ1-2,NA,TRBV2,CASSVIGQSGLDGYTF,TGTGCCAGCAGTGTAATAGGACAGTCCGGGCTCGATGGCTACACCTTC
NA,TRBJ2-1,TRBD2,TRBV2,CASQRAGGPHNEQFF,TGTGCCAGCCAGCGGGCGGGGGGGCCTCACAATGAGCAGTTCTTC
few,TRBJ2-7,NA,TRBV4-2,CASSQGHSSYEQYF,TGTGCCAGCAGCCAAGGACACTCATCCTACGAGCAGTACTTC
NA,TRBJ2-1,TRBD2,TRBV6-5,CASRVLAGAYNEQFF,TGTGCCAGCAGGGTACTAGCGGGGGCTTACAATGAGCAGTTCTTC
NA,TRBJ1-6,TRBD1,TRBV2,CASSESGQGASNSPLHF,TGTGCCAGCAGTGAAAGTGGGCAGGGGGCTTCTAATTCACCCCTCCACTTT
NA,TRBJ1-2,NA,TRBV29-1,CSASSGGYTF,TGCAGCGCCAGTAGCGGTGGCTACACCTTC
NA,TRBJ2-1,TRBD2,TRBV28,CASRWTSGRNEQFF,TGTGCCAGCAGATGGACTAGCGGGAGGAATGAGCAGTTCTTC
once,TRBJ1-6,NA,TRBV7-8,CASSLVSMRGSPLHF,TGTGCCAGCAGCTTAGTATCCATGCGGGGTTCACCCCTCCACTTT
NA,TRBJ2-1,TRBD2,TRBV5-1,CASSGLAVHNEQFF,TGCGCCAGCTCGGGACTAGCGGTCCACAATGAGCAGTTCTTC
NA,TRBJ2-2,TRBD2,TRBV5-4,CASTLLAGGPNTGELFF,TGTGCCAGCACCCTGCTAGCGGGGGGGCCGAACACCGGGGAGCTGTTTTTT
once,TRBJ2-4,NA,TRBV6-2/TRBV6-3,CASSYAYHQGAAKGF,TGTGCCAGCAGTTACGCATATCACCAAGGGGCCGCCAAGGGTTTC
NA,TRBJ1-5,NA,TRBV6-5,CASSSGQMSNQPQHF,TGTGCCAGCAGTTCCGGACAGATGAGCAATCAGCCCCAGCATTTT
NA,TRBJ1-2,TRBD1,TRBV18,CASSPRQGVRYGYTF,TGTGCCAGCTCACCACGACAGGGGGTGAGGTATGGCTACACCTTC
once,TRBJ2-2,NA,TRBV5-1,CASGAASNTGELFF,TGCGCCAGCGGGGCCGCGAGCAACACCGGGGAGCTGTTTTTT
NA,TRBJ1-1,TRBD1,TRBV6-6,CASSRHRGQVQATEAFF,TGTGCCAGCAGTCGACACAGGGGGCAAGTCCAGGCCACTGAAGCTTTCTTT
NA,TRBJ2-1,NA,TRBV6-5,CASSYSEESSYNEQFF,TGTGCCAGCAGTTACTCGGAGGAGAGCTCCTACAATGAGCAGTTCTTC
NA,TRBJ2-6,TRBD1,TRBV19,CASSIDRAAGANVLTF,TGTGCCAGTAGTATCGACAGGGCGGCAGGGGCCAACGTCCTGACTTTC
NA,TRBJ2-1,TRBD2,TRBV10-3,CAISRLAGTSSYNEQFF,TGTGCCATCAGTAGATTAGCGGGGACCAGCTCCTACAATGAGCAGTTCTTC
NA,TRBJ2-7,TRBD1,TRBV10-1,CASSAQGVAYEQYF,TGCGCCAGCAGCGCCCAGGGGGTTGCCTACGAGCAGTACTTC
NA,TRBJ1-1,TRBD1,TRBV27,CASSLGDRPNTEAFF,TGTGCCAGCAGTTTAGGGGACAGACCGAACACTGAAGCTTTCTTT
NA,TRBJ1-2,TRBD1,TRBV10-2,CASSDPRDRGFYGYTF,TGCGCCAGCAGTGACCCCCGGGACAGGGGATTCTATGGCTACACCTTC
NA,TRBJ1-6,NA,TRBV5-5,CASSFRQADSPLHF,TGTGCCAGCAGCTTCAGACAGGCGGATTCACCCCTCCACTTT
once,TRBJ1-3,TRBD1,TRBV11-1,CASSGQGTGNTIYF,TGTGCCAGCAGTGGACAGGGGACTGGAAACACCATATATTTT
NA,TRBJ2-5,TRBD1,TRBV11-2,CASSLLLGTGLLKETQYF,TGTGCCAGCAGCTTACTTTTAGGGACAGGTCTGCTAAAAGAGACCCAGTACTTC
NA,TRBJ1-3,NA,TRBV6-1,CASSEVAGNTIYF,TGTGCCAGCAGTGAGGTTGCGGGAAACACCATATATTTT
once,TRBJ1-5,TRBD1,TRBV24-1,CATSDPRDRGRNQPQHF,TGTGCCACCAGTGACCCTCGGGACAGGGGACGAAATCAGCCCCAGCATTTT
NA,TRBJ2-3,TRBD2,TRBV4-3,CASSQFRKREGGKGTQYF,TGCGCCAGCAGCCAATTCAGAAAGCGGGAGGGGGGTAAAGGTACGCAGTATTTT
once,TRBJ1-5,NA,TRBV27,CASSLVGPNQPQHF,TGTGCCAGCAGTTTAGTGGGCCCCAATCAGCCCCAGCATTTT
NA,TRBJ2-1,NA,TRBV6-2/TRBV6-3,CASSSGETHNEQFF,TGTGCCAGCAGTTCCGGAGAAACACACAATGAGCAGTTCTTC
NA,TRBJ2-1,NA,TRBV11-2,CASSLGTTGPYNEQFF,TGTGCCAGCAGCTTAGGAACAACAGGGCCGTACAATGAGCAGTTCTTC
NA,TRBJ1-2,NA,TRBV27,CASSSRSYRDYGYTF,TGTGCCAGCAGTTCAAGGAGTTACAGGGACTATGGCTACACCTTC
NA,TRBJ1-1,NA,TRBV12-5,CASGFLRGNTEAFF,TGTGCTAGTGGTTTCCTCCGGGGGAACACTGAAGCTTTCTTT
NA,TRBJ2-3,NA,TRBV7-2,CASSLNSLIPTDTQYF,TGTGCCAGCAGCTTGAACAGTCTCATCCCCACAGATACGCAGTATTTT
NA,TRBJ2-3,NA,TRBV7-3,CASSFFGGTQYF,TGTGCCAGCAGCTTTTTCGGGGGTACGCAGTATTTT
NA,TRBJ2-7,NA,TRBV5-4,CASSEGRGQRGGEQYF,TGTGCCAGCTCCGAGGGGCGGGGGCAGCGGGGCGGCGAGCAGTACTTC
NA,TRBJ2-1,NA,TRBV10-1,CASSDSVSSSYNEQFF,TGCGCCAGCAGTGACTCGGTCTCGAGCTCCTACAATGAGCAGTTCTTC
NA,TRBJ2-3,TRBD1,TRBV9,CASSEGQSTDTQYF,TGTGCCAGCAGCGAGGGACAGAGCACAGATACGCAGTATTTT
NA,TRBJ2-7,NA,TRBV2,CASSELPGFYEQYF,TGTGCCAGCAGTGAGCTGCCAGGGTTCTACGAGCAGTACTTC
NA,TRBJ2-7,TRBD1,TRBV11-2,CASSLGPGTDSYEQYF,TGTGCCAGCAGCTTAGGCCCTGGGACAGATTCTTACGAGCAGTACTTC
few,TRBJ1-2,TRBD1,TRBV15,CATSRGQGDGYTF,TGTGCCACCAGCAGGGGACAGGGGGATGGCTACACCTTC
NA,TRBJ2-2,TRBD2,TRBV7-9,CASSPLAGGPAGELFF,TGTGCCAGCAGTCCTCTAGCGGGAGGGCCGGCGGGGGAGCTGTTTTTT
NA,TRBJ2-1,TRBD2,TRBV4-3,CASSQTSGGYNEQFF,TGCGCCAGCAGCCAAACTAGCGGGGGATACAATGAGCAGTTCTTC